This T cell receptor beta chain was identified during a study of blood T cell repertoires in COVID-19. Overall study context: Sample material is recorded as cDNA or gDNA derived from T cells, B-cell-depleted T cells, or PBMCs.

Per the original data handling: Estimation of nucleated cell counts was performed using reference gene primer amplification. Sequencing used immunoSEQ multiplex PCR; TCRdb keeps in-frame clones, though not all of them. The V and J calls and clone size were taken over from that table, and D and trimming were inferred from the DNA. The sample consists of roughly 240,000 clones, less than 85% of them appearing once. Germline V CDR1 and CDR2: SGHRS, YFSETQ. The CDR3 has 15 residues. Trimming removed 4 bases at V and 2 bases at J, with 12 bases between. The clonotype was recovered from a man aged 55-75 years who had recovered from COVID-19. The chain uses TRBV5-1 and TRBJ1-4; D possibly corresponds to TRBD1 (6 bases). Sample: peripheral blood. The CDR3 loop is CASSRATGTNEKLFF. CDR3 coding DNA: TGCGCCAGCAGCAGAGCAACAGGGACTAATGAAAAACTGTTTTTT.